Listed here are 8 T cell receptor beta chains from one sample, sequenced in a study of T cell changes during pregnancy in multiple sclerosis. TCRdb keeps only in-frame clones here, not all; method: immunoSEQ multiplex PCR. Of roughly 75,000 clones in the sample, around 94% were seen once. This specimen was peripheral blood, taken in the third trimester of pregnancy. These receptors were obtained from a female donor in good health, enrolled as a control in a pregnancy study.

The chain is built from TRBV7-2 and TRBJ2-7; possible D gene TRBD1, 6 bases. Germline assignment: CDR1 SGHTA and CDR2 FQGNSA. The CDR3 covers 13 residues. Trimming removed 4 bases at V and 5 bases at J, with 12 bases between. In DNA form, the CDR3 reads TGTGCCAGCAGCTCTTGGGGGCCGGACGAGCAGTACTTC. Its translation is CASSSWGPDEQYF.

CDR3: CASSPTGPYGYTF. For the CDR3, the DNA is TGTGCCAGCTCACCAACAGGGCCCTATGGCTACACCTTC. The V and J genes are TRBV18 and TRBJ1-2; TRBD1 is a possible D gene (6 bases). This CDR3 spans 13 amino acids. Trimming cost V 2 bases and J 4 bases, with 8 bases left between them. Germline values: CDR1 KGHSH, CDR2 LQKENI.

V gene TRBV18 combines with J gene TRBJ2-5; TRBD1 matches 8 bases. CDR1 KGHSH and CDR2 LQKENI come from the germline V gene. V shed 3 bases, J shed 1 base, and the junction held 4 bases outside the gene matches. CDR3 length: 15 amino acids. The CDR3 sequence is CASSPGDRGQETQYF. In DNA form, the CDR3 reads TGTGCCAGCTCACCCGGAGACAGGGGCCAAGAGACCCAGTACTTC.

The chain recombines TRBV6-5 with TRBJ1-1; TRBD1 matches 9 bases. The V gene end was trimmed by 8 bases and the J gene end by 6 bases; junction bases not matched to a gene: 7. CDR1 and CDR2 from the germline V gene are MNHEY and SVGAGI. The CDR3 spans 13 residues. CDR3 region: CASVTGGDSEAFF. Here the CDR3 DNA reads TGTGCCAGCGTCACAGGGGGCGACTCTGAAGCTTTCTTT.

The CDR3 DNA follows: TGTGCCAGCAGGCCAACTGACAGGGACACTGAAGCTTTCTTT. Its translation: CASRPTDRDTEAFF. The rearrangement links TRBV2 to TRBJ1-1; 7 bases are a match to TRBD1. V lost 6 bases and J lost 3; bases outside the gene matches: 7. The CDR3 is 14 amino acids. The germline CDR1 and CDR2 sequences are SNHLY and FYNNEI.

This clone was counted once. This chain connects TRBV7-9 to TRBJ2-7; 7 positions agree with TRBD2. Germline CDR1 is SEHNR and CDR2 is FQNEAQ (reference sequence). Germline trimming cut 0 bases from V and 2 bases from J; bases unmatched to any gene: 10. This CDR3 has 17 residues. This chain's CDR3 is CASSLARLGRGPYEQYF. CDR3 in DNA: TGTGCCAGCAGCTTAGCGCGCCTAGGGAGGGGACCCTACGAGCAGTACTTC.

The rearrangement links TRBV27 to TRBJ2-6; no firm D call. This CDR3 is built from 18 residues. The V end was cut by 4 bases, the J end by 0 bases, with 16 bases between. CDR1 is MNHEY and CDR2 is SMNVEV in the germline V gene (reference sequence). The CDR3 loop is CASSWYPGSFSGANVLTF. The CDR3 region has the DNA TGTGCCAGCAGTTGGTATCCAGGATCCTTCTCTGGGGCCAACGTCCTGACTTTC.

V is TRBV30 and J is TRBJ2-3; D is uncertain. The germline V and J ends were trimmed by 0 bases and 4 bases, with 8 bases remaining between them. Germline CDR1 is GTSNPN and CDR2 is SVGIG (reference sequence). The CDR3 runs 13 residues. This CDR3 reads CAWSVSVADTQYF. The DNA for the CDR3 is TGTGCCTGGAGTGTATCAGTTGCAGATACGCAGTATTTT.